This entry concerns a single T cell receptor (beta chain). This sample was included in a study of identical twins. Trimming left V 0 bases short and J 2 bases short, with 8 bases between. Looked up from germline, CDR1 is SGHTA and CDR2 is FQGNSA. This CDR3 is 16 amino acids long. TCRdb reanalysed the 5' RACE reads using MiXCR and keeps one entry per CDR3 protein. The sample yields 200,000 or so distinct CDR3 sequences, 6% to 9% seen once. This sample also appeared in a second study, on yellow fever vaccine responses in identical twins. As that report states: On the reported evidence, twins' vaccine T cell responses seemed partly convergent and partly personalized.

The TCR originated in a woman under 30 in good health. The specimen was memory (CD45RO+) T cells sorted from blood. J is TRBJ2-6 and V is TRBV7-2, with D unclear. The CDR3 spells CASSLAPTAGANVLTF. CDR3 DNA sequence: TGTGCCAGCAGCTTAGCGCCTACAGCTGGGGCCAACGTCCTGACTTTC.